These 20 T cell receptor beta chains share one sample of origin, sequenced in a study of blood T cell repertoires in COVID-19 (dated by TCRdb to about 2020). Library method: the immunoSEQ multiplex PCR assay. Here the immuneACCESS table is served through TCRdb, limited to in-frame sequences with V and J called. Missing clones are a known gap in these copies; in checked studies unresolved V genes cover under half, and the rest lacks a known reason. The sample contains approximately 200,000 clones, around 83% of them found a single time. In total, the top ten clones hold 1.3% of the sample. The sample was PBMCs or T cells enriched from blood (not recorded which). The receptors here all came from a woman in her thirties or forties with acute COVID-19.

The rearrangement links TRBV7-8 to TRBJ2-7, with D unresolved. The CDR3 has 11 residues. CDR1 and CDR2 (germline): SGHVS, FQNEAQ. The V and J ends lost 5 bases and 5 bases respectively, with 7 bases between them. The CDR3 coding sequence is TGTGCCAGCAGCGCCACGGACGAGCAGTACTTC. Encoded protein: CASSATDEQYF.

V is TRBV10-3 and J is TRBJ1-2; a possible D gene is TRBD1 (5 bases). Trimming removed 3 bases at V and 5 bases at J, with 16 bases between. This CDR3 has 15 residues. The germline V gene encodes CDR1 ENHRY and CDR2 SYGVKD. The CDR3 nucleotides are TGTGCCATCAGTGAATCCGGCAAGGAGGGGTATGGCTACACCTTC. Translated: CAISESGKEGYGYTF.

The rearrangement joins TRBV6-5 to TRBJ1-5; 7 bases are shared with TRBD1. Trimming cost V 4 bases and J 3 bases; bases outside gene matches: 6. Germline CDR1 is MNHEY and CDR2 is SVGAGI. The CDR3 is 15 residues long. CDR3 in DNA: TGTGCCAGCAGTTGGGACAGACTCTCCAATCAGCCCCAGCATTTT. It translates to CASSWDRLSNQPQHF.

This chain joins TRBV27 and TRBJ2-7; 9 bases are shared with TRBD2. V trimming: 3 bases; J trimming: 5 bases; junction bases outside the gene matches: 5. The CDR3 runs 14 residues. The germline CDR1 and CDR2 sequences are MNHEY and SMNVEV (reference sequence). In DNA, the CDR3 is TGTGCCAGCAGTTTGGGGCGGGGGGGAGACGAGCAGTACTTC. Its protein product is CASSLGRGGDEQYF.

This clone has at least ten counts. The gene calls are TRBV6-4 and TRBJ2-1; 9 nucleotides line up with TRBD2. V was clipped by 3 bases and J by 6 bases; unmatched bases: 9. Germline-derived CDR1 and CDR2 are MRHNA and SNTAGT. This CDR3 region has 16 residues. The DNA of the CDR3 is TGTGCCAGCAGTGAATTTGGGGGACTAGCCACCAATGAGCAGTTCTTC. Its protein product is CASSEFGGLATNEQFF.

The V call is TRBV5-1, the J call TRBJ2-1; 7 nucleotides align to TRBD1. The junction had 2 bases not matched to a gene; V was cut back by 2 bases and J by 0 bases. The germline gives CDR1 SGHRS, CDR2 YFSETQ. This CDR3 has 15 residues. The CDR3, as DNA: TGCGCCAGCAGCTTCGGGGACAGCTCCTACAATGAGCAGTTCTTC. Amino acids: CASSFGDSSYNEQFF.

V usage is TRBV19 and J usage is TRBJ2-4; D may be TRBD2 (6 bases). Germline loops: CDR1 LNHDA, CDR2 SQIVND (reference sequence). Trimming left V 6 bases short and J 0 bases short, with 15 bases between. The CDR3 is made up of 16 amino acids. The CDR3 region is CASSTPGDLAKNIQYF. In DNA form, the CDR3 reads TGTGCCAGTAGCACCCCGGGGGATCTAGCCAAAAACATTCAGTACTTC.

The rearrangement uses TRBV12-3 or TRBV12-4 and TRBJ1-1; D is uncertain. This CDR3 contains 13 residues. Trimming shortened V by 3 bases and J by 2 bases, and 7 bases separated the two germline ends. CDR3 DNA sequence: TGTGCCAGCAGTTTTTACAGCAACACTGAAGCTTTCTTT. Protein product: CASSFYSNTEAFF.

The rearrangement joins TRBV21-1 to TRBJ2-3; the table's TRBD1 call for D was not verified on the DNA. TRBV21-1 is shown as a pseudogene. The CDR3 has 16 residues. The CDR3 loop is CASSFRQGDYTDTQYF. The CDR3 DNA sequence: TGTGCCAGCAGCTTCCGACAGGGAGATTACACAGATACGCAGTATTTT.

This sequence joins TRBV30 and TRBJ1-5, with 9 bases aligning to TRBD1. This CDR3 comprises 17 residues. The germline gives CDR1 GTSNPN, CDR2 SVGIG (reference sequence). The V segment lost 3 bases and the J segment 1 base; nucleotides outside the gene matches: 10. The CDR3 region is CAWRQGAGGLSNQPQHF. CDR3 nucleotide sequence: TGTGCCTGGAGACAGGGGGCAGGTGGTTTAAGCAATCAGCCCCAGCATTTT.

Remarks on this clone: The CDR3 does not close with the conserved phenylalanine or tryptophan, likely indicating a read error. The limits of the CDR3 on the DNA are not certain, so only TCRdb's listed CDR3 is given. The V gene is TRBV4-3, the J gene TRBJ1-1. 13 amino acids form the CDR3, both terminal residues included. CDR1 is LGHNA, CDR2 YSLEER, per germline. CDR3 residues: CASSQDLGLEQKV.

The V gene is TRBV10-3, the J gene TRBJ2-7, with 7 bases fitting TRBD1. The trim removed 6 bases at V and 3 bases at J, leaving 8 bases unmatched. Germline V gene data show CDR1 as ENHRY and CDR2 as SYGVKD. The CDR3 has 14 amino acids. The CDR3 DNA reads TGTGCCATCAGCCAAGACGCAGGGGGCTACGAGCAGTACTTC. This codes for CAISQDAGGYEQYF.

This clone was counted only a few times. The chain employs TRBV28 and TRBJ1-2, with D perhaps matching TRBD1 (5 bases). The germline gives CDR1 MDHEN, CDR2 SYDVKM. This CDR3 region has 15 residues. With 3 bases removed from V and 3 bases from J, the gap between germline ends came to 14 bases. CDR3 residues: CASSFLDSRYYGYTF. DNA of the CDR3: TGTGCCAGCAGTTTTTTAGACAGCCGATACTATGGCTACACCTTC.

The chain couples TRBV30 to TRBJ2-3, with 7 bases that match TRBD2. The V gene end was trimmed by 2 bases and the J gene end by 0 bases; junction bases not matched to a gene: 2. CDR1 and CDR2 from the germline V gene are GTSNPN and SVGIG (reference sequence). There are 14 residues in the CDR3. The CDR3 here is CAWSYSGSTDTQYF. The CDR3 DNA reads as TGTGCCTGGAGTTATAGCGGGAGCACAGATACGCAGTATTTT.

The J gene is TRBJ1-6, the V gene TRBV27; TRBD1 aligns across 9 bases. The CDR3 sequence is 15 residues long. The V gene's germline CDR1 is MNHEY and CDR2 SMNVEV (reference sequence). Losses at the gene ends were 0 bases for V and 7 bases for J; bases not matched to a gene: 1. The CDR3 spells CASSLSTGGNSPLHF. CDR3 sequence (DNA): TGTGCCAGCAGTTTATCCACAGGGGGCAATTCACCCCTCCACTTT.

V and J are TRBV30 and TRBJ2-5; a weak D match, TRBD2 (5 bases). The germline gives CDR1 GTSNPN, CDR2 SVGIG (reference sequence). CDR3 length equals 13 residues. The V end lost 5 bases, the J end lost 13 bases, and 23 bases lay between the germline ends. This chain's CDR3 is CAWEPSTSRGRYF. In DNA form, the CDR3 reads TGTGCCTGGGAGCCCTCAACTAGTCGAGGGCGGTACTTC.

J is TRBJ1-5 and V is TRBV19; D unresolved. V lost 5 bases, J lost 11 bases, and 25 bases lay in between. Germline V CDR1 and CDR2: LNHDA, SQIVND (reference sequence). The CDR3 has 16 amino acids. Here the CDR3 reads CASSPSVGSFYIAQHF. The DNA for the CDR3 is TGTGCCAGTAGTCCGAGCGTGGGGAGTTTTTATATAGCCCAGCATTTT. Full variable domain (outside the CDR3, taken from reference TRBV19 and TRBJ1-5): DGGITQSPKYLFRKEGQNVTLSCEQNLNHDAMYWYRQDPGQGLRLIYYSQIVNDFQKGDIAEGYSVSREKKESFPLTVTSAQKNPTAFYLCASSPSVGSFYIAQHFGDGTRLSIL.

This clone has a handful of counts. This chain links TRBV5-1 with TRBJ2-2, with D perhaps matching TRBD1 (6 bases). Looked up from germline, CDR1 is SGHRS and CDR2 is YFSETQ. V was pared by 0 bases and J by 4 bases, with 10 bases between. This CDR3 spans 15 amino acids. The CDR3: CASSLVTGTTGELFF. Written as DNA, the CDR3 is TGCGCCAGCAGCTTGGTCACAGGGACCACCGGGGAGCTGTTTTTT.

The chain combines TRBV28 with TRBJ2-7; D is perhaps TRBD1 (6 bases). The V end lost 6 bases, the J end lost 0 bases, and 12 bases lay between the germline ends. Per the germline V gene, CDR1 is MDHEN and CDR2 is SYDVKM. This CDR3 is built from 14 residues. The CDR3: CASRSRTASYEQYF. Written as DNA, the CDR3 is TGTGCCAGCAGATCCCGGACAGCCTCCTACGAGCAGTACTTC.

The rearrangement uses TRBV6-1 and TRBJ1-5; the D is unclear. Germline-derived CDR1 and CDR2 are MNHNS and SASEGT. This CDR3 region has 18 residues. The V gene lost 2 bases and the J gene lost 0 bases, with 17 bases spanning the gap. The CDR3 loop is CASSEKGWAGYSNQPQHF. The CDR3 nucleotides read TGTGCCAGCAGTGAAAAGGGCTGGGCGGGATATAGCAATCAGCCCCAGCATTTT.